This T cell receptor (beta chain) is from a study of cytomegalovirus exposure and HLA in healthy donors. Study context: Unique TCRs from HLA-typed donors, around 93 million of them, were held in an early data release.

Note on this clone: Its matching antigen is unknown.

With 3 bases clipped from V and 8 bases from J, the junction kept 4 bases outside the gene matches. Germline CDR1 reads GTSNPN; CDR2 reads SVGIG (reference sequence). The CDR3 is made up of 13 amino acids. This PCR relied on a set of 60 Vbeta primers and 13 Jbeta primers. Produced via immunoSEQ multiplex PCR; TCRdb's table is partial and in-frame only. The sample yields fewer than 200,000 clones, about 90% seen once. Study-wide results and caveats: V- and J-gene trimming of TCR beta was linked (in a later analysis) to a missense DCLRE1C variant.

The TCR sequence derives from a boy younger than 10 in good health and CMV-seronegative. The chain is built from TRBV30 and TRBJ1-6; 7 nucleotides line up with TRBD1. The sequenced sample consisted of PBMCs. The CDR3 region is CAWSAQGDSPLHF. CDR3 coding DNA: TGTGCCTGGAGCGCTCAGGGGGATTCACCCCTCCACTTT.